Below, 28 T cell receptor beta chains from the same sample are listed, as sequenced in a study of CD8+ T cells in alopecia areata. Extracted RNA was reverse transcribed into cDNA, the sequencing template. Repertoires were generated with immunoSEQ multiplex PCR, while TCRdb's copy carries only in-frame clones and drops some. The table lists about 250,000 clones, 60% of them singletons. Treatment described: oral pan-JAK inhibitor, 5-10 mg twice daily. The sequencing here drew on CD4+ T cells sorted from blood, taken around week 54, from a patient treated with tofacitinib. These receptors were collected from a human donor with alopecia areata.

J is TRBJ1-1 and V is TRBV29-1, with 7 nucleotides matching TRBD1. Germline CDR1 SQVTM, CDR2 ANQGSEA. CDR3 length: 11 amino acids. Losses at the gene ends were 5 bases for V and 6 bases for J; bases not matched to a gene: 3. This CDR3 is CSVLRGSEAFF. The CDR3 nucleotides are TGCAGCGTTCTCAGGGGGTCTGAAGCTTTCTTT.

The rearrangement joins TRBV27 to TRBJ2-2, with a possible D match to TRBD2 (6 bases). Germline V lookup: CDR1 MNHEY, CDR2 SMNVEV (reference sequence). The CDR3 contains 14 residues. Trimming stripped 4 bases from V and 6 bases from J, with 12 bases between. CDR3 sequence reads: CASSSGGRSGELFF. The CDR3 region has the DNA TGTGCCAGCAGTTCCGGAGGGCGGTCCGGGGAGCTGTTTTTT.

This clone was detected a few times. The chain carries TRBV29-1 and TRBJ2-7, with 7 positions matching TRBD2. This CDR3 contains 12 residues. Germline CDR1 and CDR2: SQVTM and ANQGSEA. Germline trimming cut 4 bases from V and 2 bases from J; bases unmatched to any gene: 2. Here the CDR3 DNA reads TGCAGCGTTGGGGAGGGTACCTACGAGCAGTACTTC. Its protein product is CSVGEGTYEQYF.

The chain combines TRBV5-1 with TRBJ2-2; possibly TRBD2 for D (5 bases). The CDR3 has 15 residues. V was pared by 4 bases and J by 0 bases, with 10 bases between. The V gene's germline CDR1 is SGHRS and CDR2 YFSETQ. In nucleotides, the CDR3 is TGCGCCAGCAGCAAACTAGAAACGAACACCGGGGAGCTGTTTTTT. It yields the protein CASSKLETNTGELFF.

The chain carries TRBV2 and TRBJ1-1; D call uncertain. V was clipped by 7 bases and J by 1 base, with 13 bases between them. Germline values: CDR1 SNHLY, CDR2 FYNNEI. The CDR3 has 14 residues. CDR3 amino acids: CASNKMPGNTEAFF. CDR3 DNA sequence: TGTGCCAGCAATAAAATGCCGGGGAACACTGAAGCTTTCTTT.

A few counts support this clone. CDR3 DNA: TGCAGCGTTGAGGGCGGAGGACTGGGGACTAGCACAGATACGCAGTATTTT. Encoded protein: CSVEGGGLGTSTDTQYF. The V and J genes are TRBV29-1 and TRBJ2-3, with D perhaps TRBD2 (6 bases). The V gene lost 3 bases and the J gene lost 0 bases, with 19 bases spanning the gap. Germline CDR1 reads SQVTM; CDR2 reads ANQGSEA. The CDR3 loop spans 17 amino acids.

This clone was counted only a few times. The chain uses TRBV7-2 and TRBJ2-6; D is perhaps TRBD1 (6 bases). From germline, CDR1 is SGHTA and CDR2 FQGNSA. The CDR3 has 15 amino acids. V lost 8 bases, J lost 0 bases, and 11 bases lay in between. The CDR3 nucleotides read TGTGCCAGCGTCACAGGGATCTCTGGGGCCAACGTCCTGACTTTC. It translates to CASVTGISGANVLTF.

This chain links TRBV25-1 with TRBJ2-7; 10 bases agree with TRBD2. CDR1 MGHDK and CDR2 SYGVNS come from the germline V gene. This CDR3 spans 16 amino acids. The J segment lost 5 bases and the V segment lost 1 base, leaving 8 bases of the junction unmatched. The CDR3 coding sequence is TGTGCCAGCAGTGAATGGGGCTTAGCGGGGGGCAACGAGCAGTACTTC. Translating it yields CASSEWGLAGGNEQYF.

This chain joins TRBV2 and TRBJ1-2, with D unresolved. This CDR3 has 14 amino acids. The germline gives CDR1 SNHLY, CDR2 FYNNEI. V was trimmed by 2 bases and J by 0 bases, leaving 7 bases between them. The CDR3 sequence is CASSETGTNYGYTF. As DNA, the CDR3 is TGTGCCAGCAGTGAAACGGGTACTAACTATGGCTACACCTTC.

This clone was counted between two and nine times. The chain uses TRBV21-1 and TRBJ1-2; the D call TRBD1 from the table was never checked on the DNA. TRBV21-1 corresponds to a pseudogene. This CDR3 comprises 15 residues. The CDR3 sequence: CASSKKYTGKGGYTF. The CDR3 DNA follows: TGTGCCAGCAGCAAAAAGTATACAGGGAAAGGTGGCTACACCTTC.

The CDR3 spells CASSYWAGVAQETQYF. DNA for the CDR3: TGTGCCAGCAGTTACTGGGCAGGGGTGGCCCAAGAGACCCAGTACTTC. V usage is TRBV6-5 and J usage is TRBJ2-5; perhaps TRBD1 as D (6 bases). V lost 1 base, J lost 1 base, and 13 bases lay in between. Germline V gene data show CDR1 as MNHEY and CDR2 as SVGAGI. The CDR3 length is 16 residues.

The V and J genes are TRBV29-1 and TRBJ2-3, with 7 bases identical to TRBD2. Germline loops: CDR1 SQVTM, CDR2 ANQGSEA. This CDR3 region has 15 residues. The V gene end was trimmed by 6 bases and the J gene end by 1 base; junction bases not matched to a gene: 10. The CDR3 coding sequence is TGCAGCGTCGGAGCCCTAGCGGAGGGCACAGATACGCAGTATTTT. Protein sequence: CSVGALAEGTDTQYF.

The chain combines TRBV18 with TRBJ2-5; maybe TRBD2 (5 bases). The germline gives CDR1 KGHSH, CDR2 LQKENI. V gave up 2 bases and J gave up 3 bases, with 10 bases separating them. The CDR3 has 14 residues. The CDR3 sequence: CASSPYGEKETQYF. Written as DNA, the CDR3 is TGTGCCAGCTCACCATACGGGGAAAAAGAGACCCAGTACTTC.

The chain employs TRBV19 and TRBJ2-1; 8 positions match TRBD2. After removal of 9 bases from V and 5 bases from J, the junction contained 9 bases not matched to a gene. The CDR3 covers 14 residues. Germline V gene lookup returns CDR1 LNHDA and CDR2 SQIVND (reference sequence). The CDR3 here is CASRSGASNNEQFF. The CDR3 DNA follows: TGTGCCAGCCGTAGCGGGGCTTCAAACAATGAGCAGTTCTTC.

The chain carries TRBV5-6 and TRBJ1-2; D not resolved. This CDR3 is built from 15 residues. V was trimmed by 3 bases and J by 7 bases, leaving 19 bases between them. Germline loops: CDR1 SGHDT, CDR2 YYEEEE. This CDR3 reads CASSSTGRNLLGYTF. The CDR3 nucleotides read TGTGCCAGCAGCTCAACCGGCCGCAACCTCCTTGGCTACACCTTC. Full variable domain (remainder filled in from reference TRBV5-6 and TRBJ1-2): DAGVTQSPTHLIKTRGQQVTLRCSPKSGHDTVSWYQQALGQGPQFIFQYYEEEERQRGNFPDRFSGHQFPNYSSELNVNALLLGDSALYLCASSSTGRNLLGYTFGSGTRLTVV.

The CDR3 sequence is CASSRSSGEETQYF. Here the CDR3 DNA reads TGTGCCAGCAGCCGGTCTAGCGGGGAGGAGACCCAGTACTTC. The chain joins TRBV4-2 to TRBJ2-5; TRBD2 agrees at 9 bases. CDR1 is LGHNA and CDR2 is YNFKEQ in the germline V gene. The V gene end was trimmed by 4 bases and the J gene end by 5 bases; junction bases not matched to a gene: 5. The CDR3 is 14 residues long.

This clone has only a few counts. The J gene is TRBJ1-1, the V gene TRBV4-3; D is unclear. V was pared by 0 bases and J by 5 bases, with 7 bases between. The germline gives CDR1 LGHNA, CDR2 YSLEER. This CDR3 region has 13 residues. Here the CDR3 reads CASSQDRSTEAFF. CDR3 sequence (DNA): TGCGCCAGCAGCCAAGATCGGAGTACTGAAGCTTTCTTT.

In regard to this clone: This specimen includes other DNA sequences encoding the same CDR3. This sequence joins TRBV29-1 and TRBJ2-3, with D possibly being TRBD2 (6 bases). Germline V gives CDR1 SQVTM, CDR2 ANQGSEA. V was clipped by 3 bases and J by 1 base, with 11 bases between them. The CDR3 extends over 14 amino acids. The DNA for the CDR3 is TGCAGCGTTGAGGGGGGAAAGGGCACAGATACGCAGTATTTT. Protein: CSVEGGKGTDTQYF.

This clone was seen only a few times. The chain is built from TRBV29-1 and TRBJ2-1, with D tentatively TRBD2 (5 bases). In germline, CDR1 is SQVTM, CDR2 ANQGSEA. V was cut by 4 bases and J by 3 bases, with 7 bases left in between. This CDR3 has 12 residues. CDR3 bases: TGCAGCGTTGGCCGGGGCTACAATGAGCAGTTCTTC. Translation: CSVGRGYNEQFF.

The rearrangement uses TRBV10-3 and TRBJ2-3; TRBD1 matches at 10 bases. In germline, CDR1 is ENHRY, CDR2 SYGVKD. Trimming at V came to 6 bases and at J to 5 bases, leaving 5 bases not matched to a gene. The CDR3 covers 14 residues. The CDR3 protein is CAIRTGGFVDTQYF. CDR3 sequence (DNA): TGTGCCATCAGGACAGGGGGCTTCGTAGATACGCAGTATTTT.

J is TRBJ1-1 and V is TRBV7-8; 11 positions agree with TRBD1. Germline lookup yields CDR1 SGHVS and CDR2 FQNEAQ. The CDR3 extends over 15 amino acids. V shed 6 bases and J 5 bases; nucleotides not matched to a gene: 8. In DNA, the CDR3 is TGTGCCAGCAGGGCTTCGGGGACAGGGGGTACTGAAGCTTTCTTT. It encodes CASRASGTGGTEAFF.

The V gene is TRBV7-2, the J gene TRBJ1-2, with D unclear. CDR1 and CDR2 from the germline V gene are SGHTA and FQGNSA. This CDR3 spans 15 amino acids. V dropped 5 bases and J dropped 3 bases, with 16 bases sitting between them. The CDR3 nucleotides read TGTGCCAGCAGCACCCCCCGGGCATGGGACTATGGCTACACCTTC. Protein: CASSTPRAWDYGYTF.

This clone was recorded only once. The chain uses TRBV6-5 and TRBJ2-7, with D unclear. The CDR3 is made up of 14 amino acids. With 11 bases removed from V and 3 bases from J, the gap between germline ends came to 20 bases. CDR1 is MNHEY, CDR2 SVGAGI, per germline. The CDR3 DNA is TGTGCCTCCCGTCGTAAGGCGCGGTTCTACGAGCAGTACTTC. Protein: CASRRKARFYEQYF.

The J gene is TRBJ2-5, the V gene TRBV30; D remains unclear. V lost 2 bases and J lost 5, with 3 bases in between. There are 10 residues in the CDR3. Germline loops: CDR1 GTSNPN, CDR2 SVGIG (reference sequence). The chain's CDR3 is CAWSSETQYF. The DNA of the CDR3 is TGTGCCTGGAGTTCGGAGACCCAGTACTTC.

The chain employs TRBV7-6 and TRBJ1-4, with a tentative D call TRBD1 (6 bases). The CDR3 spans 15 residues. V lost 1 base, J lost 8 bases, and 14 bases lay in between. The germline V gene has CDR1 SGHVS and CDR2 FNYEAQ. The CDR3 DNA reads as TGTGCCAGCAGCTTAGTAGCAGGGGCGGGGGAAAAACTGTTTTTT. The encoded protein is CASSLVAGAGEKLFF.

The chain uses TRBV20-1 and TRBJ2-5, with D unclear. The CDR3 sequence is 10 residues long. Germline CDR1 DFQATT, CDR2 SNEGSKA (reference sequence). With 3 bases removed from V and 4 bases from J, the gap between germline ends came to 3 bases. Written as DNA, the CDR3 is TGCAGTGCTAGGGCAGAGACCCAGTACTTC. As protein: CSARAETQYF.

The CDR3 nucleotides read TGTGCCAGCATTAAAGAAGGAAACACCGGGGAGCTGTTTTTT. It codes for CASIKEGNTGELFF. The chain carries TRBV25-1 and TRBJ2-2, with D unresolved. Germline V lookup: CDR1 MGHDK, CDR2 SYGVNS. The V and J ends lost 7 bases and 2 bases respectively, with 11 bases between them. This CDR3 contains 14 residues.

The V call is TRBV4-3, the J call TRBJ2-5; D possibly uses TRBD1 or TRBD2 (5 bases each). Germline values: CDR1 LGHNA, CDR2 YSLEER. The CDR3 is made up of 16 amino acids. V lost 1 base to trimming and J lost 3 bases, with 15 bases between them. This chain's CDR3 is CASSQGTRDGEETQYF. The DNA for the CDR3 is TGCGCCAGCAGCCAAGGGACCCGGGACGGAGAAGAGACCCAGTACTTC.